The present entry profiles one T cell receptor beta chain with its context. Ages ranged from about 18 to 89 years, with residence in fewer than 25 US areas. Donors in Cohort 3 who had recovered were those with two negative PCRs, healthcare professional clearance, or resolution of their symptoms. Germline V gene lookup returns CDR1 SGHRS and CDR2 YFSETQ. The CDR3 contains 16 residues. With 4 bases removed from V and 0 bases from J, the gap between germline ends came to 13 bases. The sample belongs to a study of blood T cell repertoires in COVID-19. The data were produced by immunoSEQ multiplex PCR, yet TCRdb's version contains in-frame clones alone and is incomplete. In the table there are some 150,000 clones, approximately 79% of which are singletons.

V and J are TRBV5-1 and TRBJ1-4, with no clear D. The receptor was derived from a woman aged 45-65 years who had recovered from COVID-19. Sequenced material: PBMCs or T cells enriched from blood (not recorded which). The CDR3 DNA is TGCGCCAGCAGCGCCCTTTTGGGAGCAACTAATGAAAAACTGTTTTTT. It is translated as CASSALLGATNEKLFF.